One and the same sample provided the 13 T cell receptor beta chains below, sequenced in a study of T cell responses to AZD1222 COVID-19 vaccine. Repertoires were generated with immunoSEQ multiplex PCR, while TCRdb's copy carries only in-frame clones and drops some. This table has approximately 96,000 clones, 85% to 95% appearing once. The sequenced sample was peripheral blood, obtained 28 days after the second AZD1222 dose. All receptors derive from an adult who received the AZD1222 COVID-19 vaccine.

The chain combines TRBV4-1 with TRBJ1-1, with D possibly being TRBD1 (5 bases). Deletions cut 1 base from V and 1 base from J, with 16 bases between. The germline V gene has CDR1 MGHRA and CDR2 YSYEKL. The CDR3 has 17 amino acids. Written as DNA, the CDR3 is TGCGCCAGCAGCCAAGCGCGGGCGGGACGGCAGAACACTGAAGCTTTCTTT. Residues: CASSQARAGRQNTEAFF.

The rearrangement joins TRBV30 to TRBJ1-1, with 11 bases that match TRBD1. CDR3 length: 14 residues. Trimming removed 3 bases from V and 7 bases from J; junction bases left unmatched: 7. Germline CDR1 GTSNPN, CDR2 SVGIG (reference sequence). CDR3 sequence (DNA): TGTGCCTGGAGCGGGGGACAGGGGGTTTTTGAAGCTTTCTTT. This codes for CAWSGGQGVFEAFF.

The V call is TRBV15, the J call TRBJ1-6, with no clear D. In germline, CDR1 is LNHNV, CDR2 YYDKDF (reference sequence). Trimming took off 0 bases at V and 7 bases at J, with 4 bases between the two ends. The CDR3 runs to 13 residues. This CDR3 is CATSRDSNSPLHF. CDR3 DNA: TGTGCCACCAGCAGAGATTCGAATTCACCCCTCCACTTT. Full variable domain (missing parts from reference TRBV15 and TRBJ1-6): DAMVIQNPRYQVTQFGKPVTLSCSQTLNHNVMYWYQQKSSQAPKLLFHYYDKDFNNEADTPDNFQSRRPNTSFCFLDIRSPGLGDTAMYLCATSRDSNSPLHFGNGTRLTVT.

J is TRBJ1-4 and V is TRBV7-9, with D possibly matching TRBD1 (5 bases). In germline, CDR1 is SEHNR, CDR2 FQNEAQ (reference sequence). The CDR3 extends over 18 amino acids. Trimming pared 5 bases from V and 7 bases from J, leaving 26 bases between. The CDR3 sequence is CASSPNGGLFGMGEKLFF. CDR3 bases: TGTGCCAGCAGCCCGAATGGGGGACTTTTTGGCATGGGTGAAAAACTGTTTTTT.

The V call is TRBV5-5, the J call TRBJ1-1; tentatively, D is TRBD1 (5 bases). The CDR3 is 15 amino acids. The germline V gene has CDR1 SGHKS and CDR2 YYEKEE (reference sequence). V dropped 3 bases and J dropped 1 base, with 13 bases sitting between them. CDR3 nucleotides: TGTGCCAGCAGCTCTCTTGGGGCCCAGAACACTGAAGCTTTCTTT. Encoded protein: CASSSLGAQNTEAFF.

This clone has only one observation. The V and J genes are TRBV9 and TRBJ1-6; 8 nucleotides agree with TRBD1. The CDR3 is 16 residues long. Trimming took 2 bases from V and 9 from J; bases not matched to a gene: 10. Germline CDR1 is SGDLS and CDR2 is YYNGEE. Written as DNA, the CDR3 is TGTGCCAGCAGCGTCGATGGACAGGGTGCTTCTTCACCCCTCCACTTT. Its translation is CASSVDGQGASSPLHF. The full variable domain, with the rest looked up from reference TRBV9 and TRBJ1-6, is DSGVTQTPKHLITATGQRVTLRCSPRSGDLSVYWYQQSLDQGLQFLIQYYNGEERAKGNILERFSAQQFPDLHSELNLSSLELGDSALYFCASSVDGQGASSPLHFGNGTRLTVT.

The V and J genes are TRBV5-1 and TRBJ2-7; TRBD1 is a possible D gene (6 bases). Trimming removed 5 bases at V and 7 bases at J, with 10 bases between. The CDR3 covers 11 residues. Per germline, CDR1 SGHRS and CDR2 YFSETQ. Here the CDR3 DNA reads TGCGCCAGCAGGGGGGCGAGGGAGCAGTACTTC. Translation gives CASRGAREQYF.

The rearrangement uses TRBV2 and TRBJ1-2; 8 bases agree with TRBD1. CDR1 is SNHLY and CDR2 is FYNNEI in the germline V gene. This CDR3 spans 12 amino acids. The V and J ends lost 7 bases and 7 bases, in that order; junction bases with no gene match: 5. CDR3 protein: CASKAGGFGYTF. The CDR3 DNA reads TGTGCCAGCAAAGCAGGGGGCTTTGGCTACACCTTC.

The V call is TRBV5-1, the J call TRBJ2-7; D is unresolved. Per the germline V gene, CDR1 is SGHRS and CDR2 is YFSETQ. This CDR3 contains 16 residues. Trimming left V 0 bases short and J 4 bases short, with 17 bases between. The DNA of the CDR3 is TGCGCCAGCAGCTTGGGCGCTGCCTTTGTTAAGTACGAGCAGTACTTC. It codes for CASSLGAAFVKYEQYF.

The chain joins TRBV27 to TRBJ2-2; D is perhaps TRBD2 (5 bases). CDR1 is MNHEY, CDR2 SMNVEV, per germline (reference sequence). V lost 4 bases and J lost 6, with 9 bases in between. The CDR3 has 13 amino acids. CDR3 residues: CASSSRRSGELFF. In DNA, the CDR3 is TGTGCCAGCAGTTCGAGGAGGTCCGGGGAGCTGTTTTTT.

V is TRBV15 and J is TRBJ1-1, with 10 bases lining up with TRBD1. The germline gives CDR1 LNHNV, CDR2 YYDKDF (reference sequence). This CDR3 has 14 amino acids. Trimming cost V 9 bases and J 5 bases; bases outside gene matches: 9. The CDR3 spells CATRDRGVPTEAFF. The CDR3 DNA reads TGTGCCACTCGGGACAGGGGAGTCCCTACTGAAGCTTTCTTT.

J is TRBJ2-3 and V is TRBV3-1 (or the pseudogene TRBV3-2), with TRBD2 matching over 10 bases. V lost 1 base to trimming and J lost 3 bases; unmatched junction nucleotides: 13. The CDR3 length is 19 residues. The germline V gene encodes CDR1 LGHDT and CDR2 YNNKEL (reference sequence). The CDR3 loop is CASSQAAGGFHGRTDTQYF. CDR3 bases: TGTGCCAGCAGCCAAGCAGCGGGAGGGTTTCACGGGAGGACAGATACGCAGTATTTT.

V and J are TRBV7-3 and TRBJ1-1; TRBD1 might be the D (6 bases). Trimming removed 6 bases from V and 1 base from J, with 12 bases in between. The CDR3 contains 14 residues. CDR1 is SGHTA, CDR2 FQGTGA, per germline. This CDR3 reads CASSLQGPNTEAFF. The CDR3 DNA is TGTGCCAGCAGTCTTCAGGGGCCGAACACTGAAGCTTTCTTT.